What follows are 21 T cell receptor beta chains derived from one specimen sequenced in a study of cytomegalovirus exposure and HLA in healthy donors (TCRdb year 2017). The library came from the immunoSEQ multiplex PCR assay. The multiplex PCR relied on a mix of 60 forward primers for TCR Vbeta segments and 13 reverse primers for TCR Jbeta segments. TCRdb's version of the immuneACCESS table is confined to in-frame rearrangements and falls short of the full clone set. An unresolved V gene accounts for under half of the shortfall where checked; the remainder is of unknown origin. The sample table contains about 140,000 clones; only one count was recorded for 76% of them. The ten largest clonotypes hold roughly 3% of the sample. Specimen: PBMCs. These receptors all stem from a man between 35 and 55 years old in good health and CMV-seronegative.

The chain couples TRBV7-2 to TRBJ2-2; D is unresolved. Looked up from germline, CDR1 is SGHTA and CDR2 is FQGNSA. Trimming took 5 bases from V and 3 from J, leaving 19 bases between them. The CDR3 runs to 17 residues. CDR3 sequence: CASSPQETQRDTGELFF. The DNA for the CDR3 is TGTGCCAGCAGCCCCCAAGAGACCCAGCGTGACACCGGGGAGCTGTTTTTT.

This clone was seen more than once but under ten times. This CDR3 reads CATKKQGGGEKLFF. The DNA for the CDR3 is TGTGCCACCAAAAAACAAGGGGGCGGTGAAAAACTGTTTTTT. The chain combines TRBV19 with TRBJ1-4; 7 nucleotides match TRBD1. This CDR3 has 14 residues. Trimming removed 10 bases from V and 7 bases from J; junction bases left unmatched: 12. The germline gives CDR1 LNHDA, CDR2 SQIVND (reference sequence).

The CDR3 region is CASCPGGSVTREQYF. CDR3 coding DNA: TGTGCCAGCTGTCCAGGGGGCTCCGTAACTCGCGAGCAGTACTTC. The chain recombines TRBV6-1 with TRBJ2-7, with 8 bases identical to TRBD1. Germline loops: CDR1 MNHNS, CDR2 SASEGT. CDR3 length equals 15 residues. V gave up 8 bases and J gave up 6 bases; unmatched junction bases: 15.

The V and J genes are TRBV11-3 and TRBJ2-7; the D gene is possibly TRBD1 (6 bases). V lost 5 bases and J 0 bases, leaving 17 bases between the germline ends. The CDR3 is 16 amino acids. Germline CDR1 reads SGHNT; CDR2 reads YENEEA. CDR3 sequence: CASSPRDKVSSYEQYF. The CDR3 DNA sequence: TGTGCCAGCAGCCCCCGGGACAAGGTCAGCTCCTACGAGCAGTACTTC.

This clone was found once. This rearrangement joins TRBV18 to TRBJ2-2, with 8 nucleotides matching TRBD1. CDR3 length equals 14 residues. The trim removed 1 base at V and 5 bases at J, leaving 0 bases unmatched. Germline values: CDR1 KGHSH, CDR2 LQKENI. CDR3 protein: CASSPRTGTGELFF. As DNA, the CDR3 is TGTGCCAGCTCACCACGGACAGGGACCGGGGAGCTGTTTTTT.

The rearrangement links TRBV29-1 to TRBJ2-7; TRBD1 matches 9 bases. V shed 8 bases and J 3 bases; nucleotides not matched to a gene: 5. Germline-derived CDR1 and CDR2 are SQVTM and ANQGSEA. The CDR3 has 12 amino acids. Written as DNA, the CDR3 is TGCAGCTTCCGGGACAGGGACTACGAGCAGTACTTC. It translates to CSFRDRDYEQYF.

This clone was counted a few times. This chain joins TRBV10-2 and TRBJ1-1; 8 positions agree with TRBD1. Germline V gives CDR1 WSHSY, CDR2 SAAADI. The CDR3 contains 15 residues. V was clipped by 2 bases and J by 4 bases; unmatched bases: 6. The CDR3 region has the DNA TGCGCCAGCAGTGAGGGCCAGGGGGCAGGCACTGAAGCTTTCTTT. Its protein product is CASSEGQGAGTEAFF.

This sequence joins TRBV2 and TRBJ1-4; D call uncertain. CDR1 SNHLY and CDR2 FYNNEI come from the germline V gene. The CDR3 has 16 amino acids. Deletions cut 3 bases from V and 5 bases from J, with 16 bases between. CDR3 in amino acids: CASSDRGVPSNEKLFF. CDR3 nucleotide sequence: TGTGCCAGCAGTGATCGCGGAGTTCCTTCCAATGAAAAACTGTTTTTT.

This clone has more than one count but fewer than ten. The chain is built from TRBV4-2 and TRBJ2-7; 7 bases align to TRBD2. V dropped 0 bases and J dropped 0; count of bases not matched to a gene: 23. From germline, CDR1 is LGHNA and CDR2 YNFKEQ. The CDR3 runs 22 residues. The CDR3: CASSQELGGMNLIASPSYEQYF. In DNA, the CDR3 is TGTGCCAGCAGCCAAGAGTTGGGGGGGATGAACTTAATAGCTTCCCCCTCCTACGAGCAGTACTTC.

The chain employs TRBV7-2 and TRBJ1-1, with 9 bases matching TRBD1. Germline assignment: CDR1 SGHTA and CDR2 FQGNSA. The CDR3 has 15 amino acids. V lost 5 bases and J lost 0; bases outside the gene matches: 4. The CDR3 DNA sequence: TGTGCCAGCAGCCCGACAGGGGGTATGAACACTGAAGCTTTCTTT. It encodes CASSPTGGMNTEAFF.

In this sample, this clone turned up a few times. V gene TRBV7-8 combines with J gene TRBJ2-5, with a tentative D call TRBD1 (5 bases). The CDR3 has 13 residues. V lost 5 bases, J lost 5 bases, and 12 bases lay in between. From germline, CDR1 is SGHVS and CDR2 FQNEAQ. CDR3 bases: TGTGCCAGCAGCACCAGGGTTCGGGAGACCCAGTACTTC. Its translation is CASSTRVRETQYF.

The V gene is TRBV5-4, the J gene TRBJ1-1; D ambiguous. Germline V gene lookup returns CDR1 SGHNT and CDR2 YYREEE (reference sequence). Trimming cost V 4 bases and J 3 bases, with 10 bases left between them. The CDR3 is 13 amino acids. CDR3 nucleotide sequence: TGTGCCAGCAGCGCGAACTTGGACACTGAAGCTTTCTTT. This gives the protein CASSANLDTEAFF.

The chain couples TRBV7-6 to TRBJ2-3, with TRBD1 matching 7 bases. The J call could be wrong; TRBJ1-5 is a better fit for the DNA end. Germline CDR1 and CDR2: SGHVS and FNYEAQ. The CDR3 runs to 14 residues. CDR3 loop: CASSQSGGTDTQHF. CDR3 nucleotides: TGTGCCAGCAGCCAAAGCGGGGGGACAGATACGCAGCATTTT.

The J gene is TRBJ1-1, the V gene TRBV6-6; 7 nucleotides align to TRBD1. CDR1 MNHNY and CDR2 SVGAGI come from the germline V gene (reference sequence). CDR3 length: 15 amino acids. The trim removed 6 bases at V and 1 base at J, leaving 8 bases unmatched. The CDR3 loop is CASRSGQVENTEAFF. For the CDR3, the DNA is TGTGCCAGCAGAAGCGGACAGGTTGAGAACACTGAAGCTTTCTTT.

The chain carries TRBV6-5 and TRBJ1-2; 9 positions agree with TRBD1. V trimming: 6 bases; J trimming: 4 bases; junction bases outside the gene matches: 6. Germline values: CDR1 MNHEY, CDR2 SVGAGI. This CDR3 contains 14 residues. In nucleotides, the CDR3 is TGTGCCAGCAGCAGAACAGGGGGCCCCTATGGCTACACCTTC. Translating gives CASSRTGGPYGYTF.

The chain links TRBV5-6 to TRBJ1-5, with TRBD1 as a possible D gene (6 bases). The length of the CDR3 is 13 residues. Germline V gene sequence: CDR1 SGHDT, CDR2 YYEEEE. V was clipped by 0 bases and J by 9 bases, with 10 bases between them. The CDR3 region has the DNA TGTGCCAGCAGCTTGGAAGGGGGGGGGCCCCAGCATTTT. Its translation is CASSLEGGGPQHF.

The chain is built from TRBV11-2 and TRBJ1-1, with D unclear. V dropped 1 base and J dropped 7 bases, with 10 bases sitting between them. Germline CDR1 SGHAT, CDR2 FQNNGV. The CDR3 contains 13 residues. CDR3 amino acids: CASSLVSLGEAFF. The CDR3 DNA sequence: TGTGCCAGCAGCTTAGTTAGCCTCGGTGAAGCTTTCTTT.

CDR3 sequence: CASRAGLAGGNEQFF. CDR3 DNA: TGTGCCAGCAGGGCGGGACTAGCGGGGGGGAATGAGCAGTTCTTC. The chain uses TRBV11-2 and TRBJ2-1, with TRBD2 matching over 16 bases. V trimming: 6 bases; J trimming: 7 bases; junction bases outside the gene matches: 3. The length of the CDR3 is 15 residues. Germline V gives CDR1 SGHAT, CDR2 FQNNGV.

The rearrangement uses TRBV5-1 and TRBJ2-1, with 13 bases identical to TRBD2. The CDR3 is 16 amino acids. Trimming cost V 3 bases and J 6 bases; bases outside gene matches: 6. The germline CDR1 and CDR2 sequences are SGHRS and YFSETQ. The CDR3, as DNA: TGCGCCAGCAGCTACTCCGGGACTAGCGGGATCAATGAGCAGTTCTTC. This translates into CASSYSGTSGINEQFF.

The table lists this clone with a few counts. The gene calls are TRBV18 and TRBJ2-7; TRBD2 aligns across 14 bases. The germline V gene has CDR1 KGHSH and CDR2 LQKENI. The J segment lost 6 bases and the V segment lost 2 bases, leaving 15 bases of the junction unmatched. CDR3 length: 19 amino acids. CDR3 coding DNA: TGTGCCAGCTCACCATCCTTCACTGGGGGGACTAGCGGGAGAGGCGAGCAGTACTTC. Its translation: CASSPSFTGGTSGRGEQYF.

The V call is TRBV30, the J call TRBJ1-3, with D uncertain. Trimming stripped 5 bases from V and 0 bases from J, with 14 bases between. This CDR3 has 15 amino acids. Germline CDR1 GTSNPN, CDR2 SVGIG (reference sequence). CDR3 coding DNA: TGTGCCTGGGCCCTACGGGGAAGCTCTGGAAACACCATATATTTT. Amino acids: CAWALRGSSGNTIYF. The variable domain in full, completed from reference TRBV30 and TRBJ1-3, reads SQTIHQWPATLVQPVGSPLSLECTVEGTSNPNLYWYRQAAGRGLQLLFYSVGIGQISSEVPQNLSASRPQDRQFILSSKKLLLSDSGFYLCAWALRGSSGNTIYFGEGSWLTVV.